The 12 T cell receptor beta chains below all came from one sample that was sequenced in a study of tumor and adjacent non-tumor tissue in lung cancer. RNA was extracted from bulk tissue without any cell sorting. This non-tumor lung sample came from over 3 cm beyond the tumor edge. TCRbeta libraries were built with three rounds of nested PCR, modified from ARM-PCR. One entry per CDR3 protein, called by TCRdb with MiXCR from the multiplex PCR reads. The sample has 90,000 to 100,000 distinct CDR3 sequences; roughly 78% are singletons. The sample comprised distant non-tumor lung tissue. These receptors all come from a man in his sixties with small cell lung cancer.

This clonotype has just one count. The junction departs from germline at one end; a sequencing error may be responsible. The rearrangement joins TRBV20-1 to TRBJ2-3, with D maybe TRBD2 (5 bases). In germline, CDR1 is DFQATT, CDR2 SNEGSKA (reference sequence). This CDR3 has 12 amino acids. The CDR3 loop reads CSTRTYADTQYF. The DNA for the CDR3 is TGCAGTACTAGGACCTACGCAGATACGCAGTATTTT.

The chain is built from TRBV6-6 and TRBJ1-1; D gene unclear. This CDR3 comprises 14 residues. Trimming removed 9 bases from V and 3 bases from J, with 17 bases in between. Germline V lookup: CDR1 MNHNY, CDR2 SVGAGI (reference sequence). The CDR3: CARTSRGVYTEAFF. DNA of the CDR3: TGTGCCAGGACTAGCAGAGGAGTTTACACTGAAGCTTTCTTT.

The J gene is TRBJ2-3, the V gene TRBV15, with TRBD1 matching over 9 bases. CDR1 is LNHNV and CDR2 is YYDKDF in the germline V gene (reference sequence). V lost 3 bases to trimming and J lost 1 base; unmatched junction nucleotides: 14. The CDR3 is 19 residues long. This CDR3 reads CATSSPYMGQGHRTDTQYF. The CDR3 DNA reads as TGTGCCACCAGCAGTCCCTACATGGGACAGGGACATCGCACAGATACGCAGTATTTT.

As to this clonotype: A junction end diverges from the germline sequence, so it may reflect a read error. V usage is TRBV4-1 and J usage is TRBJ2-1; D gene ambiguous. CDR3 length equals 14 residues. Germline lookup yields CDR1 MGHRA and CDR2 YSYEKL. Here the CDR3 reads CASSQDATDNEQFF. CDR3 coding DNA: TGTGCCAGCAGCCAAGACGCGACCGACAATGAGCAGTTCTTC.

Details on this clonotype: No conserved phenylalanine or tryptophan ends this CDR3, so it is likely a read error. V and J are TRBV11-2 and TRBJ2-4, with 7 bases identical to TRBD1. The CDR3 covers 18 residues. Germline loops: CDR1 SGHAT, CDR2 FQNNGV. The CDR3 sequence is CASSLGMGQRVAENIQYI. As DNA, the CDR3 is TGTGCCAGCAGCTTGGGGATGGGACAGAGGGTAGCCGAAAACATTCAGTACATC.

This sequence joins TRBV5-1 and TRBJ1-1, with 8 nucleotides matching TRBD1. V lost 8 bases, J lost 5 bases, and 14 bases stayed unmatched. The CDR3 is 15 residues long. Germline lookup yields CDR1 SGHRS and CDR2 YFSETQ. The CDR3 DNA sequence: TGCGCCAGTAGGCAAGCTCAGGGGGCGCGAACTGAAGCTTTCTTT. Translated: CASRQAQGARTEAFF.

This clonotype was seen a handful of times. This may arise from a read error, as a much more abundant clone is one base away. V gene TRBV28 combines with J gene TRBJ2-3; TRBD1 or TRBD2 may be the D gene (5 bases each). CDR3 size: 13 residues. Per germline, CDR1 MDHEN and CDR2 SYDVKM. The CDR3 DNA follows: TGTGCCAGCAGTCGGGACGGCACAGATATGCAGTATTTT. It specifies CASSRDGTDMQYF.

This clonotype was seen once. This CDR3 fails to terminate in the conserved phenylalanine or tryptophan, so it likely reflects a read error. This chain links TRBV6-1 with TRBJ2-3; TRBD1 agrees at 7 bases. This CDR3 is built from 16 residues. The germline gives CDR1 MNHNS, CDR2 SASEGT. The chain's CDR3 is CASSAYRGKGTDTQYS. CDR3 sequence (DNA): TGTGCAAGCAGTGCGTACAGGGGTAAGGGCACAGATACGCAGTATTCT.

Notes on this clonotype: A read error may explain this, as a much larger clone is one base away. The gene calls are TRBV7-9 and TRBJ1-1; no firm D call. The CDR3 has 15 residues. The V gene's germline CDR1 is SEHNR and CDR2 FQNEAQ (reference sequence). This CDR3 is CVSSSQGISNTEAFF. CDR3 DNA sequence: TGTGTCAGCAGCTCTCAAGGAATTTCGAACACTGAAGCTTTCTTT.

This clonotype came up many times. The rearrangement uses TRBV28 and TRBJ2-3; TRBD2 matches 8 bases. From germline, CDR1 is MDHEN and CDR2 SYDVKM. The CDR3 length is 15 residues. V trimming: 4 bases; J trimming: 4 bases; junction bases outside the gene matches: 7. CDR3 sequence (DNA): TGTGCCAGCAGTTGGGGAGCGGGAGAGGCAGATACGCAGTATTTT. Translating gives CASSWGAGEADTQYF.

With respect to this clonotype: At one end, the junction sequence differs from germline, possibly due to a read error. The chain joins TRBV4-2 to TRBJ2-1; 8 bases align to TRBD2. The CDR3 has 15 residues. Germline V gene sequence: CDR1 LGHNA, CDR2 YNFKEQ. In DNA, the CDR3 is TGTGCTAGCAGCCGCCCGGGACTAGGGGTGGATAAGCAGTTCTTC. Amino acid sequence: CASSRPGLGVDKQFF.

A few counts support this clonotype. CDR3: CASSEPEQFF. CDR3 in DNA: TGTGCCAGCAGTGAACCCGAGCAGTTCTTC. This chain links TRBV6-4 with TRBJ2-1; D gene unclear. The CDR3 consists of 10 residues. V was cut by 3 bases and J by 10 bases, with 4 bases left in between. Looked up from germline, CDR1 is MRHNA and CDR2 is SNTAGT.